These T cell receptor beta chains were read from a single sample in a study of OX40 agonist ivuxolimab in advanced cancers. Assay: immunoSEQ multiplex PCR; the TCRdb copy retains only in-frame clones and omits some. The sample has 35,000 to 45,000 clones, approximately 80% seen once. Sequenced here: CD4+ or CD8+ T cells sorted from blood, sampled in a trial of the OX40 agonist ivuxolimab. Source of these receptors: an adult with an advanced solid tumor such as melanoma, head and neck, liver or kidney cancer. The CDR3 runs from the conserved cysteine through the conserved F or W. D genes are given only for firm matches. Not every row has a clone size; where given, it reads once, few, many or a size class.

size,length,D,J,V,CDR3
.,19,TRBD2,TRBJ2-3,TRBV11-2,CASSYYPRLAGVETDTQYF
few,13,.,TRBJ1-1,TRBV23-1,CASSQLENTEAFF
.,15,TRBD2,TRBJ2-1,TRBV25-1,CASSGTSGSYNEQFF
.,15,.,TRBJ1-6,TRBV7-3,CASSEGQSYNSPLHF
.,16,TRBD1,TRBJ1-3,TRBV9,CASSASTGGTGNTIYF
few,16,.,TRBJ1-3,TRBV27,CASSPSVTESGNTIYF
.,17,.,TRBJ1-1,TRBV9,CASSVAIGGTTNTEAFF
.,13,.,TRBJ2-3,TRBV11-2,CASSPALSDTQYF
.,14,.,TRBJ1-2,TRBV5-6,CASSLNGGGYGYTF
.,18,.,TRBJ2-5,TRBV11-1,CASSLSLFTGAGVETQYF
.,15,.,TRBJ1-4,TRBV14,CASSQDVRTDEKLFF
once,13,.,TRBJ1-2,TRBV10-3,CAISEVPASSYTF
.,18,TRBD2,TRBJ2-5,TRBV5-5,CASSERHTSGGAGETQYF
.,14,.,TRBJ2-7,TRBV5-4,CASSLFTKPYEQYF
.,16,TRBD1,TRBJ2-3,TRBV11-1,CASSSRGQGESDTQYF
.,14,.,TRBJ1-1,TRBV7-9,CASSLINPNTEAFF
.,15,TRBD1,TRBJ1-1,TRBV7-9,CASSGQNRGGTEAFF
.,14,TRBD2,TRBJ2-3,TRBV9,CASSVSGGTDTQYF
once,14,.,TRBJ2-7,TRBV27,CASSLSGHTYEQYF
.,15,.,TRBJ1-4,TRBV11-2,CASSFRDAFNEKLFF
.,12,TRBD1,TRBJ1-2,TRBV29-1,CSVRTGAPDYTF
.,12,.,TRBJ2-2,TRBV6-5,CASSWRTGELFF
few,16,TRBD2,TRBJ2-7,TRBV6-5,CASSYSLSSGAYEQYF
.,15,TRBD2,TRBJ2-7,TRBV27,CASSLEGGATREQYF
.,11,.,.,TRBV27,CASSTAYEQYF
.,16,.,TRBJ2-3,TRBV6-5,CASSHSPRASSDTQYF